The 20 T cell receptor beta chains listed next were all sequenced from one sample in a study of blood T cells in healthy people across ages. Then a second PCR, running about 6 to 11 cycles, was carried out with a sample-barcoded 5' primer and a J-beta primer mix. From the 5' RACE reads, TCRdb called clonotypes with MiXCR, one entry per CDR3 protein. Here the sample spans 1.5 million to 2 million distinct CDR3 sequences, around 48% being singletons. Sequenced sample: blood. The origin of the receptors is a woman aged 40-49 years in good health.

This clonotype showed up just a few times. The V and J genes are TRBV7-2 and TRBJ2-3, with D unclear. V was cut by 2 bases and J by 5 bases, with 11 bases left in between. Germline V gene sequence: CDR1 SGHTA, CDR2 FQGNSA. The CDR3 is 14 amino acids. CDR3 amino acids: CASSLSILGDTQYF. The CDR3 DNA follows: TGTGCCAGCAGCTTATCAATTCTGGGAGATACGCAGTATTTT.

This clonotype was seen a handful of times. The genes are TRBV7-9 and TRBJ2-6; 7 bases map to TRBD1. CDR1 is SEHNR, CDR2 FQNEAQ, per germline (reference sequence). Trimming took 5 bases from V and 0 from J; bases not matched to a gene: 13. This CDR3 region has 19 residues. The CDR3 DNA reads TGTGCCAGCAGCAAAGCCGCCGGGACAGCGAGCTCTGGGGCCAACGTCCTGACTTTC. The encoded protein is CASSKAAGTASSGANVLTF.

The chain couples TRBV18 to TRBJ1-1, with 7 bases aligning to TRBD1. The V gene end was trimmed by 3 bases and the J gene end by 10 bases; junction bases not matched to a gene: 5. The germline CDR1 and CDR2 sequences are KGHSH and LQKENI. The CDR3 has 12 amino acids. The CDR3 spells CASSPTDRAAFF. DNA of the CDR3: TGTGCCAGCTCACCGACCGACAGGGCAGCTTTCTTT.

This clonotype showed up just a few times. This chain links TRBV25-1 with TRBJ1-2; D is unclear. Trimming left V 8 bases short and J 0 bases short, with 13 bases between. CDR1 MGHDK and CDR2 SYGVNS come from the germline V gene. This CDR3 comprises 14 residues. The CDR3 protein is CASLGQTANYGYTF. The CDR3, as DNA: TGTGCCAGCCTCGGGCAGACCGCTAACTATGGCTACACCTTC.

The V and J genes are TRBV9 and TRBJ2-1; 7 nucleotides line up with TRBD1. The CDR3 is made up of 12 amino acids. The V segment lost 3 bases and the J segment 11 bases; nucleotides outside the gene matches: 5. Germline CDR1 SGDLS, CDR2 YYNGEE. CDR3 protein: CASSAWDSQQFF. In DNA, the CDR3 is TGTGCCAGCAGCGCCTGGGACAGCCAGCAGTTCTTC.

The CDR3 here is CASSEGRSTEAFF. The CDR3 DNA is TGTGCCAGCAGCGAGGGGCGCAGCACTGAAGCTTTCTTT. The chain combines TRBV9 with TRBJ1-1; TRBD1 might be the D (5 bases). CDR1 is SGDLS and CDR2 is YYNGEE in the germline V gene. This CDR3 spans 13 amino acids. V shed 3 bases and J shed 4 bases, with 10 bases lying between them.

This clonotype was counted a few times. This chain joins TRBV4-2 and TRBJ2-7, with D perhaps matching TRBD2 (5 bases). V was cut by 0 bases and J by 3 bases, with 15 bases left in between. This CDR3 has 16 amino acids. Germline CDR1 reads LGHNA; CDR2 reads YNFKEQ. Written as DNA, the CDR3 is TGTGCCAGCAGCCAAGAACTAGAGTCGTCGGTCTACGAGCAGTACTTC. Translated: CASSQELESSVYEQYF.

This chain connects TRBV7-6 to TRBJ2-3, with D hard to call. V was clipped by 8 bases and J by 7 bases, with 19 bases between them. The CDR3 covers 14 residues. Per the germline V gene, CDR1 is SGHVS and CDR2 is FNYEAQ. CDR3 nucleotide sequence: TGTGCCAGCTCAGGTCGGTCTTCCTACAATACGCAGTATTTT. It translates to CASSGRSSYNTQYF. Looking up the rest from reference TRBV7-6 and TRBJ2-3 gives the full variable domain: GAGVSQSPRYKVTKRGQDVALRCDPISGHVSLYWYRQALGQGPEFLTYFNYEAQQDKSGLPNDRFSAERPEGSISTLTIQRTEQRDSAMYRCASSGRSSYNTQYFGPGTRLTVL.

In its sample, this clonotype was seen a few times. The CDR3: CASSLQGARTDTQYF. CDR3 coding DNA: TGTGCCAGCAGCCTACAGGGGGCTCGCACAGATACGCAGTATTTT. The rearrangement joins TRBV7-2 to TRBJ2-3; 9 bases map to TRBD1. Looked up from germline, CDR1 is SGHTA and CDR2 is FQGNSA. V shed 5 bases, J shed 1 base, and the junction held 4 bases outside the gene matches. CDR3 size: 15 residues.

The gene calls are TRBV5-1 and TRBJ2-3, with TRBD2 matching over 13 bases. The CDR3 is 17 amino acids. With V trimmed by 0 bases and J by 4 bases, 5 bases remained unmatched. Looked up from germline, CDR1 is SGHRS and CDR2 is YFSETQ. CDR3 coding DNA: TGCGCCAGCAGCTTGGGAAGGACTAGCGGGAGCGCAGATACGCAGTATTTT. Protein product: CASSLGRTSGSADTQYF.

V gene TRBV19 combines with J gene TRBJ1-2, with unresolved D. The CDR3 runs to 15 residues. Germline assignment: CDR1 LNHDA and CDR2 SQIVND (reference sequence). Trimming took 5 bases from V and 2 from J, leaving 15 bases between them. CDR3 region: CASSRTPQLNYGYTF. CDR3 coding DNA: TGTGCCAGTAGTCGTACTCCACAGTTGAACTATGGCTACACCTTC.

This clonotype appeared once. V gene TRBV30 combines with J gene TRBJ2-7; D unresolved. Germline CDR1 is GTSNPN and CDR2 is SVGIG (reference sequence). The CDR3 length is 11 residues. The CDR3 loop is CAWVRSYEQYF. In DNA form, the CDR3 reads TGTGCTTGGGTACGCTCCTACGAGCAGTACTTC.

The chain couples TRBV7-2 to TRBJ2-1; 8 positions agree with TRBD2. The CDR3 is 16 residues long. Germline V gene sequence: CDR1 SGHTA, CDR2 FQGNSA. V lost 4 bases to trimming and J lost 4 bases; unmatched junction nucleotides: 9. The CDR3 DNA is TGTGCCAGCAGCTCAACCTTAGCGGGGTTTTACAATGAGCAGTTCTTC. Amino acid sequence: CASSSTLAGFYNEQFF. The full variable domain, rest sourced from reference TRBV7-2 and TRBJ2-1, is GAGVSQSPSNKVTEKGKDVELRCDPISGHTALYWYRQSLGQGLEFLIYFQGNSAPDKSGLPSDRFSAERTGGSVSTLTIQRTQQEDSAVYLCASSSTLAGFYNEQFFGPGTRLTVL.

The chain employs TRBV5-1 and TRBJ2-6, with D hard to call. In germline, CDR1 is SGHRS, CDR2 YFSETQ. The CDR3 sequence is 17 residues long. Trimming took 4 bases from V and 4 from J, leaving 18 bases between them. The CDR3 is CASSLPDDLAGANVLTF. The CDR3 nucleotides are TGCGCCAGCAGCCTACCCGACGATTTGGCCGGGGCCAACGTCCTGACTTTC.

This clonotype was found once. CDR3 coding DNA: TGCGCCAGCAGACTCAGGGACTCCTACGAGCAGTACTTC. Translated: CASRLRDSYEQYF. V gene TRBV5-1 combines with J gene TRBJ2-7; D perhaps matches TRBD1 (5 bases). V was clipped by 5 bases and J by 0 bases, with 9 bases between them. Germline V gene data show CDR1 as SGHRS and CDR2 as YFSETQ. The CDR3 length is 13 residues.

V is TRBV6-5 and J is TRBJ1-2, with 7 positions matching TRBD1. Germline CDR1 is MNHEY and CDR2 is SVGAGI. The V gene end was trimmed by 2 bases and the J gene end by 2 bases; junction bases not matched to a gene: 8. CDR3 length: 16 amino acids. CDR3 region: CASSYLVGQENYGYTF. The CDR3 nucleotides read TGTGCCAGCAGTTACCTCGTCGGACAGGAAAACTATGGCTACACCTTC.

This clonotype was recorded a few times. The junction departs from the called germline gene at one end, perhaps through a read error. The chain recombines TRBV10-1 with TRBJ2-1, with D uncertain. Looked up from germline, CDR1 is WNHNN and CDR2 is SYGVQD (reference sequence). The CDR3 spans 14 residues. In nucleotides, the CDR3 is TGCGCCAGCAGGCGCCCAAGAACTTACAGTGAGCAGTTCTTC. It is translated as CASRRPRTYSEQFF.

The V and J genes are TRBV12-3 or TRBV12-4 and TRBJ2-7; 9 bases align to TRBD1. Trimming removed 5 bases from V and 11 bases from J; junction bases left unmatched: 7. The CDR3 loop spans 12 amino acids. The CDR3 here is CASSRRDREEYF. Here the CDR3 DNA reads TGTGCCAGCAGTCGACGGGACAGGGAGGAGTACTTC.

This rearrangement joins TRBV20-1 to TRBJ2-6; the D call may be TRBD1 or TRBD2 (6 bases each). The germline CDR1 and CDR2 sequences are DFQATT and SNEGSKA (reference sequence). The CDR3 is made up of 13 amino acids. Trimming cost V 3 bases and J 6 bases, with 9 bases left between them. The CDR3: CSARRDMANVLTF. The CDR3 nucleotides are TGCAGTGCTAGGCGGGACATGGCCAACGTCCTGACTTTC.

This clonotype was observed a few times. The genes are TRBV20-1 and TRBJ1-5, with D possibly TRBD1 on 5 matching bases. CDR3 size: 14 residues. V was clipped by 7 bases and J by 3 bases, with 16 bases between them. The germline CDR1 and CDR2 sequences are DFQATT and SNEGSKA (reference sequence). CDR3 residues: CSGARDSFNQPQHF. Here the CDR3 DNA reads TGCAGTGGCGCGCGCGACAGTTTCAATCAGCCCCAGCATTTT.